This T cell receptor (beta chain) was recorded in a study of a mutant IDH1 vaccine in newly diagnosed glioma. About the research overall: Before enrollment, the patients had been treated with radiotherapy alone, temozolomide alone, or both together. Most of them had received both.

Time point noted: week 11, during vaccination. Doses of 300 ug of mutant IDH1 20-mer peptide were given with topical imiquimod. Repertoires were generated with immunoSEQ multiplex PCR, while TCRdb's copy carries only in-frame clones and drops some. Here the sample spans around 24,000 clones, 79% being singletons. Note on this clone: What it binds is unknown.

In germline, CDR1 is MNHEY, CDR2 SVGAGI. V shed 7 bases and J shed 0 bases, with 7 bases lying between them. CDR3 length: 13 amino acids. The chain employs TRBV6-5 and TRBJ1-5, with D hard to call. This TCR was sampled from a man aged 35 to 55 with glioma. This specimen consisted of PBMCs, obtained from a glioma patient whose treatment included an IDH1 peptide vaccine. CDR3 bases: TGTGCCAGCATTAGGCGTAGCAATCAGCCCCAGCATTTT. It codes for CASIRRSNQPQHF.